These T cell receptor beta chains were read from a single sample in a study of long-term antiretroviral therapy in people with HIV. Using immunoSEQ multiplex PCR, the repertoire was profiled, and TCRdb retains in-frame clones only, with some absent. The sample shows over 40,000 clones, 94% of them seen only once. Specimen: unsorted PBMCs, collected roughly 9.4 years after starting antiretroviral therapy. The receptors shown here come from a man aged 30-40 years with HIV. The CDR3 runs from the conserved cysteine through the conserved F or W. Each record gives: CDR3 length, V gene, CDR3 protein.

cdr3_length: 13
v_call: TRBV29-1
cdr3_aa: CSVEDVRSETQYF

cdr3_length: 13
v_call: TRBV10-1
cdr3_aa: CASSDGGEETQYF

cdr3_length: 14
v_call: TRBV6-1
cdr3_aa: CASSATGRYEKLFF

cdr3_length: 15
v_call: TRBV6-5
cdr3_aa: CASSYRDPLTDTQYF

cdr3_length: 13
v_call: TRBV4-1
cdr3_aa: CASSLREGETQYF

cdr3_length: 17
v_call: TRBV7-9
cdr3_aa: CASSLGLAGGPTDTQYF

cdr3_length: 18
v_call: TRBV10-3
cdr3_aa: CAAGPGVGQRKLNTEAFF

cdr3_length: 10
v_call: TRBV20-1
cdr3_aa: CSAVLNGYTF

cdr3_length: 16
v_call: TRBV14
cdr3_aa: CASSQDTRGSYNEQFF

cdr3_length: 14
v_call: TRBV7-9
cdr3_aa: CASSNRDLVTEAFF

cdr3_length: 14
v_call: TRBV6-5
cdr3_aa: CASSELEGASEQYF

cdr3_length: 15
v_call: TRBV5-1
cdr3_aa: CASSFPGRRNTEAFF

cdr3_length: 14
v_call: TRBV14
cdr3_aa: CASSHYTSPDTQYF

cdr3_length: 11
v_call: TRBV19
cdr3_aa: CASSRQGPQHF

cdr3_length: 14
v_call: TRBV5-1
cdr3_aa: CASSPQGGKIEAFF

cdr3_length: 14
v_call: TRBV27
cdr3_aa: CAREAGDGTDTQYF

cdr3_length: 14
v_call: TRBV9
cdr3_aa: CASSVGPGGPEAFF

cdr3_length: 12
v_call: TRBV5-1
cdr3_aa: CASSEGTGELFF

cdr3_length: 17
v_call: TRBV27
cdr3_aa: CASSVRGSQTGANVLTF

cdr3_length: 13
v_call: TRBV4-1
cdr3_aa: CASSSANTGELFF

cdr3_length: 11
v_call: TRBV7-3
cdr3_aa: CASSLSTEAFF

cdr3_length: 13
v_call: TRBV4-1
cdr3_aa: CASSPPGGTEAFF

cdr3_length: 11
v_call: TRBV20-1
cdr3_aa: CSAGSNQPQHF

cdr3_length: 11
v_call: TRBV7-9
cdr3_aa: CASSGLYEQYF

cdr3_length: 16
v_call: TRBV6-6
cdr3_aa: CASSYSPIGGGNTIYF

cdr3_length: 15
v_call: TRBV6-1
cdr3_aa: CASSPRWGNEQPQHF

cdr3_length: 13
v_call: TRBV2
cdr3_aa: CASSPGRNSPLHF

cdr3_length: 15
v_call: TRBV7-9
cdr3_aa: CASSLASGEVVKLFF

cdr3_length: 14
v_call: TRBV6-5
cdr3_aa: CASTRGTQTGELFF